This T cell receptor (beta chain) was found in a study of cytomegalovirus exposure and HLA in healthy donors. Overall study results and limits: The classifier, whose performance was assessed in both the original and validation cohorts, reportedly diagnosed cytomegalovirus status with high specificity and sensitivity. Some public TCRs appeared in many individuals, while most sequences were rare.

Trimming at V came to 6 bases and at J to 4 bases, leaving 5 bases not matched to a gene. CDR1 is MNHNS and CDR2 is SASEGT in the germline V gene. The CDR3 runs 13 residues. With respect to this clone: Its antigen is still unknown.

The PCR ran on 60 Vbeta and 13 Jbeta primers. Repertoires were generated with immunoSEQ multiplex PCR, while TCRdb's copy carries only in-frame clones and drops some. The data show about 170,000 clones, with roughly 80% seen just once and less than 2.5% held by the top ten. The origin of this receptor is a male donor in good health and CMV-seronegative. V gene TRBV6-1 combines with J gene TRBJ2-5; 7 positions match TRBD1. What was sequenced was PBMCs. The CDR3 coding sequence is TGTGCCAGCAGCAGACAGGGTCCAGAGACCCAGTACTTC. Residues: CASSRQGPETQYF.